Only a few counts were recorded for the clone carrying this TCR beta chain. Its antigen is not known. This specimen belongs to a study of response to subunit inactivated influenza vaccine. TCRdb passed the RT-PCR reads through MiXCR, listing each CDR3 protein once. Among over 650,000 distinct CDR3 sequences listed, about 18% were seen once. Study-level results: Authors suggested seasonal influenza vaccinations each recruit few new T cells.

This TCR derives from a man in his forties or fifties who received an inactivated influenza vaccine. The source material was PBMCs from blood, sampled approximately 5 days after vaccination.

The CDR3 DNA reads as TGCAGTGCACCGACTAGCGGGGGGTTAGATACGCAGTATTTT. It codes for CSAPTSGGLDTQYF. The chain employs TRBV20-1 and TRBJ2-3; 13 bases fit TRBD2. The germline gives CDR1 DFQATT, CDR2 SNEGSKA (reference sequence). This CDR3 is built from 14 residues. J lost 5 bases, V lost 6 bases, and 5 bases had no gene match.